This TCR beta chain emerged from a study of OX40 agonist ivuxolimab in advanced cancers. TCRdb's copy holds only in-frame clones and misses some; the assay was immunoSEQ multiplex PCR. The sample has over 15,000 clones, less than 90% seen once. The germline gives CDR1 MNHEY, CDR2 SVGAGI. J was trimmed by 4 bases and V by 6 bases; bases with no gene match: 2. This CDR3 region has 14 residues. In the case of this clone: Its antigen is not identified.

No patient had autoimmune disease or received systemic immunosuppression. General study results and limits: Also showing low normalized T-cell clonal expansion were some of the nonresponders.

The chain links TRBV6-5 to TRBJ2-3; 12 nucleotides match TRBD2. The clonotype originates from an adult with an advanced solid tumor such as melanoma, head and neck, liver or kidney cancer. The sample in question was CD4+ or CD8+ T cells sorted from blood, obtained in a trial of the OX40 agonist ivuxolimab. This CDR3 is CASRPSGRADTQYF. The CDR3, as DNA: TGTGCCAGCAGACCTAGCGGGAGGGCAGATACGCAGTATTTT.